These T cell receptor beta chains were read from a single sample in a study of beta chain features in type 1 diabetes. TCRdb's table, derived via immunoSEQ multiplex PCR, lists solely in-frame clones and lacks some. Among around 250,000 clones listed, over 20% were seen once. Input material: naive CD4+ T cells from blood. These receptor sequences come from a woman aged 40 to 50 with type 1 diabetes. Each CDR3 is given without its conserved first and last residue.

j_gene	len	v_gene	CDR3aa
TRBJ2-5	13	TRBV4-3	ASSQDSRGGETQY
TRBJ2-2	12	TRBV5-1	ASSSERETGELF
TRBJ2-3	11	TRBV29-1	SVKREITDTQY
TRBJ1-1	13	TRBV6-5	ASSYLTQGAAEAF
TRBJ2-7	14	TRBV7-2	ASSLDGTSASYEQY
TRBJ2-7	15	TRBV14	ASSLRATGRLSYEQY
TRBJ2-1	17	TRBV9	ASSPAGTSGGSSYNEQF
TRBJ2-3	12	TRBV28	ASSAGQGPDTQY
TRBJ2-1	9	TRBV20-1	SAPVRDEQF
TRBJ2-1	11	TRBV5-1	ASSGPSGNEQF
TRBJ2-2	12	TRBV7-9	ASSRGLAAGELF
TRBJ1-5	14	TRBV7-2	ASSLEGAVNLQPQH
TRBJ2-5	15	TRBV4-3	ASSRNLAGGPVETQY
TRBJ1-5	12	TRBV7-9	ASSPDRADQPQH
TRBJ2-7	12	TRBV5-1	ASSPTQGTYEQY
TRBJ1-4	11	TRBV15	ATSGPGGGKLF
TRBJ1-6	12	TRBV2	ASSIGQARPPLH
TRBJ2-7	12	TRBV9	ASSLRDRGLEQY
TRBJ2-7	11	TRBV6-5	ASSYRQGYEQY
TRBJ2-2	11	TRBV7-3	ASSPQGSGELF
TRBJ1-1	13	TRBV28	ASSSGGEGNTEAF
TRBJ1-5	13	TRBV5-1	ASSFGQGEAQPQH
TRBJ2-1	12	TRBV29-1	SVQRLAVYNEQF
TRBJ2-7	11	TRBV5-4	ASSNGQGYEQY
TRBJ2-3	9	TRBV30	AWMATDTQY
TRBJ1-1	12	TRBV16	ASSQLGQTLQGF
TRBJ1-1	11	TRBV29-1	SVPGRRRTEAF
TRBJ1-2	13	TRBV7-9	ASSPGVSSNYGYT
TRBJ2-5	13	TRBV7-8	ASSLAGGLQETQY
TRBJ1-1	9	TRBV30	AWIAGTEAF
TRBJ2-2	13	TRBV28	ASRGQGRGTGELF
TRBJ2-1	12	TRBV11-2	ASSLAGGYNEQF
TRBJ1-1	11	TRBV7-3	ASSLQGITEAF
TRBJ2-1	11	TRBV5-1	ASSLGQGNEQF
TRBJ1-1	11	TRBV2	ASTVQLNTEAF
TRBJ2-1	12	TRBV9	ASSVAGAYNEQF
TRBJ2-5	12	TRBV9	ASSVRGGWETQY
TRBJ1-1	11	TRBV7-3	ASGLTGGTEAF
TRBJ2-7	11	TRBV7-9	ASGENAGYEQY
TRBJ1-5	17	TRBV4-3	ASSQKGTGTRRSNQPQH
TRBJ2-1	10	TRBV29-1	SVLGGRIEQF
TRBJ2-2	15	TRBV9	ASSVEVGGPNTGELF
TRBJ2-7	12	TRBV29-1	SALGGTDVYEQY